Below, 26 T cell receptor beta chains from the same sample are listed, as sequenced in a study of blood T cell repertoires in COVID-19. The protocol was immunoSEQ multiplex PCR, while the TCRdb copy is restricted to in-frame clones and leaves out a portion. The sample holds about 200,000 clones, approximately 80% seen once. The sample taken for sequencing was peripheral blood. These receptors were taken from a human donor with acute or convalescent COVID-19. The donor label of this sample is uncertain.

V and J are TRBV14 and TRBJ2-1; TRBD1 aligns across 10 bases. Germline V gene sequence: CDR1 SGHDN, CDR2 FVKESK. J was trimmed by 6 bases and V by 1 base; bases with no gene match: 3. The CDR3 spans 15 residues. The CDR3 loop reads CASSQAGTGVNEQFF. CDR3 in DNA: TGTGCCAGCAGCCAAGCCGGGACAGGGGTCAATGAGCAGTTCTTC.

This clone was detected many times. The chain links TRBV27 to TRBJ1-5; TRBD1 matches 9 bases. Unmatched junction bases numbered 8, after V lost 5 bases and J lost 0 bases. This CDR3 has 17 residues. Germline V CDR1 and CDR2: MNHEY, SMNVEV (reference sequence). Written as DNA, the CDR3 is TGTGCCAGCAGTCCAACTGACAGGGGGGCTAGCAATCAGCCCCAGCATTTT. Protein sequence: CASSPTDRGASNQPQHF.

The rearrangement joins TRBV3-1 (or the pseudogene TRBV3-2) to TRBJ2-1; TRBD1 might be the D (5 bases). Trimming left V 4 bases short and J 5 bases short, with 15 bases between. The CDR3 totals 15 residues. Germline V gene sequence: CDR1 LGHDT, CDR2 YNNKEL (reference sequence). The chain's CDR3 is CASSPVGTGDNEQFF. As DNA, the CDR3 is TGTGCCAGCAGCCCCGTGGGAACAGGTGACAATGAGCAGTTCTTC.

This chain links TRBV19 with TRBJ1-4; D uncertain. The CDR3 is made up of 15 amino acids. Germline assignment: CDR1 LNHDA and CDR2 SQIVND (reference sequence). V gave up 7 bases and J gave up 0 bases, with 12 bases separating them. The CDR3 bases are TGTGCCAGTACCGTAAGCAGCGCAACTAATGAAAAACTGTTTTTT. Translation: CASTVSSATNEKLFF.

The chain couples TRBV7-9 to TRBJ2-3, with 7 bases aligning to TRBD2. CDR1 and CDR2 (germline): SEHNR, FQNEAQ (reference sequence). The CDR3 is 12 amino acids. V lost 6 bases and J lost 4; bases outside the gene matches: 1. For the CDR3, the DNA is TGTGCCAGCAGTGGGGGGGCAGATACGCAGTATTTT. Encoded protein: CASSGGADTQYF.

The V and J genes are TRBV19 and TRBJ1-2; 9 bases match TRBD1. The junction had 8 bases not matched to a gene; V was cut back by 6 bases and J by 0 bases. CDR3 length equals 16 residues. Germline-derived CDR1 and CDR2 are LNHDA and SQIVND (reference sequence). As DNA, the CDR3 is TGTGCCAGTAGCCTAGCTGGACAGGGGACTAACTATGGCTACACCTTC. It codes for CASSLAGQGTNYGYTF.

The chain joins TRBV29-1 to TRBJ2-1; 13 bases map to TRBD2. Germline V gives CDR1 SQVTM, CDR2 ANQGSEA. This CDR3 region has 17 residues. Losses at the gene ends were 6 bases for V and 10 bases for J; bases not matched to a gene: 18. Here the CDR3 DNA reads TGCAGCGTACCATTCAGGGGGATACTAGCGGGAGGGCAGGAGCAGTTCTTC. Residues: CSVPFRGILAGGQEQFF.

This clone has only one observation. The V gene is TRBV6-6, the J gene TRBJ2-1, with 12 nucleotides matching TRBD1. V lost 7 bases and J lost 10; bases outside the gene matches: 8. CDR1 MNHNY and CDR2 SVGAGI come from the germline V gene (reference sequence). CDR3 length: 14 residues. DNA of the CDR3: TGTGCCAGCAATTCCGGGACAGGGGGCGAAGAGCAGTTCTTC. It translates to CASNSGTGGEEQFF.

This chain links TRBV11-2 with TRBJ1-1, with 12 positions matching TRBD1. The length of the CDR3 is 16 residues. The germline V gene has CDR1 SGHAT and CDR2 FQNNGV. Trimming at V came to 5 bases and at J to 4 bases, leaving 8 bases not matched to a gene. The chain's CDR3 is CASSARDRGLSTEAFF. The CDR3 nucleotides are TGTGCCAGCAGCGCCCGGGACAGGGGGCTCTCCACTGAAGCTTTCTTT.

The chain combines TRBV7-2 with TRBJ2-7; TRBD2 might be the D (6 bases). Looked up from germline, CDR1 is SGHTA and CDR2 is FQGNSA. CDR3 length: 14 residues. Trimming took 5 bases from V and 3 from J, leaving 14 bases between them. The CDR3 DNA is TGTGCCAGCAGCCCCGGGCGGGGCGGCTACGAGCAGTACTTC. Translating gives CASSPGRGGYEQYF.

The CDR3 DNA reads TGCGCCAGCAGCATCTACAGGATCGGAAACTATGGCTACACCTTC. This gives the protein CASSIYRIGNYGYTF. The rearrangement joins TRBV10-1 to TRBJ1-2; D is possibly TRBD1 (5 bases). The V end was cut by 6 bases, the J end by 2 bases, with 16 bases between. CDR3 length equals 15 residues. Germline V CDR1 and CDR2: WNHNN, SYGVQD (reference sequence).

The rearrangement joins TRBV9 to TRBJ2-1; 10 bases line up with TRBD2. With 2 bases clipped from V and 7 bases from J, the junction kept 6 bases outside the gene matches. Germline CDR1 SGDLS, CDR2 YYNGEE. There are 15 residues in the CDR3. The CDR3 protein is CASSVSGRAGNEQFF. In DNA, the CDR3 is TGTGCCAGCAGCGTGAGCGGGAGGGCGGGTAATGAGCAGTTCTTC.

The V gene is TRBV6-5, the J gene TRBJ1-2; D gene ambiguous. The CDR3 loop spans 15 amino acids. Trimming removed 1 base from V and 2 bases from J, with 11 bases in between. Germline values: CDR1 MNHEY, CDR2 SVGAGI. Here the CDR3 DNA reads TGTGCCAGCAGTTACTATCCAGGCGAAAACTATGGCTACACCTTC. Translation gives CASSYYPGENYGYTF.

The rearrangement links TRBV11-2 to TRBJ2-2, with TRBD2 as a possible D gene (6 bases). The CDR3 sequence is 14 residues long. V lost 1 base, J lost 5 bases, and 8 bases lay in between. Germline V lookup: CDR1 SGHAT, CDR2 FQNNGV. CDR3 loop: CASSLVGGTGELFF. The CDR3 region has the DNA TGTGCCAGCAGCTTAGTTGGAGGGACCGGGGAGCTGTTTTTT.

The CDR3, as DNA: TGCAGTGCTAGTGAGGGAGGCAGGACTGAAGCTTTCTTT. Its protein is CSASEGGRTEAFF. The V call is TRBV20-1, the J call TRBJ1-1; D unresolved. V gave up 3 bases and J gave up 5 bases, with 13 bases separating them. Germline V lookup: CDR1 DFQATT, CDR2 SNEGSKA (reference sequence). The CDR3 runs to 13 residues.

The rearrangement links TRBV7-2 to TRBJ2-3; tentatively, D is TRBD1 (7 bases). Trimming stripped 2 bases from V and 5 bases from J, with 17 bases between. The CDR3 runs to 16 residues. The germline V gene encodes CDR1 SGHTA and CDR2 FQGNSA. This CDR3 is CASSLTAGQGGDTQYF. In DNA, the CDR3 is TGTGCCAGCAGCTTAACAGCAGGGCAGGGGGGAGATACGCAGTATTTT.

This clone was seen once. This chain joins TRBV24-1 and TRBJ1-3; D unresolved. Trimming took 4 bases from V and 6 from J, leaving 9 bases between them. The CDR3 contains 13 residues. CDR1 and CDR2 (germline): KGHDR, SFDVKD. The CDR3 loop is CATSDANENTIYF. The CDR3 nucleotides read TGTGCCACCAGTGACGCGAATGAAAACACCATATATTTT.

The CDR3 DNA reads TGTGCCAGCAGGGGACAGGGGGCAGGGAATGAGCAGTTCTTC. The encoded protein is CASRGQGAGNEQFF. The rearrangement links TRBV6-5 to TRBJ2-1; 12 bases map to TRBD1. V was pared by 6 bases and J by 7 bases, with 4 bases of the junction left unmatched. CDR3 length: 14 residues. CDR1 is MNHEY, CDR2 SVGAGI, per germline.

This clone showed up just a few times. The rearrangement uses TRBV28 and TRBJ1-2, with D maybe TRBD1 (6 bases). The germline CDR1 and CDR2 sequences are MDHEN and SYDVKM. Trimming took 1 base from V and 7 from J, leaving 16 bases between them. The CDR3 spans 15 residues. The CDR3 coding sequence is TGTGCCAGCAGTTTATCCACAAGGGGGTCTGGTGGCTACACCTTC. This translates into CASSLSTRGSGGYTF.

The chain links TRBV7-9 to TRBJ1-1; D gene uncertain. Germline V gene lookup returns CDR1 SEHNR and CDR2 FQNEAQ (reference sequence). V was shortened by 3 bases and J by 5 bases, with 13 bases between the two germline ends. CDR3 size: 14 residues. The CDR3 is CASSFDGVRTEAFF. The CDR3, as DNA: TGTGCCAGCAGCTTTGACGGGGTGAGGACTGAAGCTTTCTTT.

CDR3 sequence: CASSLGTPGTDTQYF. The CDR3 DNA reads as TGTGCCAGCAGCTTGGGTACACCTGGCACAGATACGCAGTATTTT. The chain carries TRBV5-8 and TRBJ2-3; D gene uncertain. The CDR3 sequence is 15 residues long. Per the germline V gene, CDR1 is SGHTS and CDR2 is YDEGEE. Trimming took 0 bases from V and 1 from J, leaving 9 bases between them. Based on the CDR3 plus reference TRBV5-8 and TRBJ2-3, the full variable domain is EAGVTQSPTHLIKTRGQQATLRCSPISGHTSVYWYQQALGLGLQFLLWYDEGEERNRGNFPPRFSGRQFPNYSSELNVNALELEDSALYLCASSLGTPGTDTQYFGPGTRLTVL.

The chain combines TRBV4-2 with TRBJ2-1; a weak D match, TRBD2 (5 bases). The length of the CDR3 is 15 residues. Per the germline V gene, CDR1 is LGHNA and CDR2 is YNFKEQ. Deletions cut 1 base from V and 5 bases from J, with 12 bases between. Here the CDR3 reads CASSQGSSEDNEQFF. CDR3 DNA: TGTGCCAGCAGCCAAGGAAGTAGCGAGGACAATGAGCAGTTCTTC.

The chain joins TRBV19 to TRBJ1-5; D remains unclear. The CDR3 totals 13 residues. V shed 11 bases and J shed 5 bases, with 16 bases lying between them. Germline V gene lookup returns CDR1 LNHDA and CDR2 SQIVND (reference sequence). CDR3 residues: CAGGPPVDQPQHF. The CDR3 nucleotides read TGTGCCGGAGGACCCCCGGTTGATCAGCCCCAGCATTTT.

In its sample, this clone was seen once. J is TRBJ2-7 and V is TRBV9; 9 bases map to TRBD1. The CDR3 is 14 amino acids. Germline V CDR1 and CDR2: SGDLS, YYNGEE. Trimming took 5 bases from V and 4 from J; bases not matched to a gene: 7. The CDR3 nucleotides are TGTGCCAGCAGTACAGGGGGCATCGGATACGAGCAGTACTTC. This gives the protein CASSTGGIGYEQYF.

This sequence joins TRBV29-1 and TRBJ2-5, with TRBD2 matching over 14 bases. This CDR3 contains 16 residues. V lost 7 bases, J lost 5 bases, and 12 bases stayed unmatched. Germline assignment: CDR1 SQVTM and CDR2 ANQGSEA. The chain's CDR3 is CSAKSPGLAGAETQYF. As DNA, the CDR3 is TGCAGCGCCAAATCCCCGGGACTAGCGGGAGCTGAGACCCAGTACTTC.

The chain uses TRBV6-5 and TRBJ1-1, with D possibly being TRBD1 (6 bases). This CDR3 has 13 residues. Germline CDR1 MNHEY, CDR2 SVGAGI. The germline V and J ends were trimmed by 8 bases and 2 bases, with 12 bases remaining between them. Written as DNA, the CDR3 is TGTGCCAGCCAAACAGGGCACAACACTGAAGCTTTCTTT. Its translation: CASQTGHNTEAFF.